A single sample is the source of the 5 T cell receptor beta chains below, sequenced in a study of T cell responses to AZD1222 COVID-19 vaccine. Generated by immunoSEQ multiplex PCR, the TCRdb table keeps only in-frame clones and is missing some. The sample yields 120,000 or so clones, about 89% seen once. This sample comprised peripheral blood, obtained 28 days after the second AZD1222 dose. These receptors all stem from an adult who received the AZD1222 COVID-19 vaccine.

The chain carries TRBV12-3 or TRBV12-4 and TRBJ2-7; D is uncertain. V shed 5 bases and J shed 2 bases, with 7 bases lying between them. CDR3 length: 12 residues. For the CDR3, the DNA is TGTGCCAGCAGTCTTCAGACCTACGAGCAGTACTTC. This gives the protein CASSLQTYEQYF.

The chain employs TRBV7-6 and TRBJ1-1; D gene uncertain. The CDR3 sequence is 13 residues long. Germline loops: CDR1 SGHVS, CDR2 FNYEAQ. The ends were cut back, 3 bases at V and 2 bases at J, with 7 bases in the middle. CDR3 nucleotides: TGTGCCAGCAGCTTCGATTACAACACTGAAGCTTTCTTT. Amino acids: CASSFDYNTEAFF.

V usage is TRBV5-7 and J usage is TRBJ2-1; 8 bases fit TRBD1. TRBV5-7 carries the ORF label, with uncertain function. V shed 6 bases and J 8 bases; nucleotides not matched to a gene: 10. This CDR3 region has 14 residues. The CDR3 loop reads CASTNDRGSDEQFF. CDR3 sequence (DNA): TGTGCCAGCACCAATGACAGGGGATCAGATGAGCAGTTCTTC.

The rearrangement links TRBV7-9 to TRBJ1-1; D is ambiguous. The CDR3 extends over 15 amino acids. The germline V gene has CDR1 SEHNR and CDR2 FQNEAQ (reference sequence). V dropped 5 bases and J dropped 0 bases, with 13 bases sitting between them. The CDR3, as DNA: TGTGCCAGCAGCCCTTTTTTAGGTTTGAACACTGAAGCTTTCTTT. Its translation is CASSPFLGLNTEAFF.

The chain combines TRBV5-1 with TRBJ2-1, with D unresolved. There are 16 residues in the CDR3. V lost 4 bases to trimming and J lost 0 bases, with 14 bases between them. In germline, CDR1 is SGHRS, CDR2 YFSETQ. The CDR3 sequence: CASSNALTSSYNEQFF. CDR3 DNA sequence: TGCGCCAGCAGCAACGCCCTAACCAGCTCCTACAATGAGCAGTTCTTC.